This T cell receptor beta chain was observed in a study of metastatic and nonmetastatic thyroid tumors. Study context: Patients with malignant and benign thyroid disease provided blood and tumor or nodule tissue, whose repertoires were compared.

This clone was detected many times. TCRdb reprocessed the PCR reads using MiXCR. The sample holds some 84,000 clones, 8% to 9.5% seen once. Thyroid surgery had not been preceded by any treatment in any patient. Losses at the gene ends were 5 bases for V and 1 base for J; bases not matched to a gene: 9. Per germline, CDR1 SGHTA and CDR2 FQGTGA. This CDR3 comprises 16 residues. The source is a female donor with papillary thyroid cancer or a benign thyroid nodule (not recorded which). Some clones in this sample may be carry-over from other donors' samples. The chain combines TRBV7-3 with TRBJ2-5; the match to TRBD2 covers 8 bases. The specimen was blood. The CDR3 sequence: CASSASGRGAQETQYF. The CDR3 DNA reads TGTGCCAGCAGCGCTTCGGGGCGGGGGGCCCAAGAGACCCAGTACTTC.